The 27 T cell receptor beta chains given below trace back to one sample, sequenced in a study of shared T cell receptors in the human thymus. The method was immunoSEQ multiplex PCR; TCRdb's version includes in-frame clones alone and lacks a portion of them. The sample includes about 660,000 clones, 70% to 90% seen only once; the top ten take 0.0094%. These data also formed part of another study, on human thymus T cells.

The sequenced material came from thymocytes. The origin of the receptors is a boy in the first two years of life with a congenital heart defect.

Details on this clone: Other DNA sequences within the sample encode an identical CDR3. The chain uses TRBV6-5 and TRBJ2-6, with a possible D match to TRBD1 (5 bases). Trimming took off 2 bases at V and 0 bases at J, with 5 bases between the two ends. Germline CDR1 and CDR2: MNHEY and SVGAGI. The CDR3 length is 15 residues. CDR3 in DNA: TGTGCCAGCAGTTACCAGGGCTCTGGGGCCAACGTCCTGACTTTC. This translates into CASSYQGSGANVLTF.

This clone showed up just a few times. V is TRBV19 and J is TRBJ1-3, with 9 bases that match TRBD1. With V trimmed by 6 bases and J by 4 bases, 7 bases remained unmatched. The CDR3 consists of 15 residues. Germline-derived CDR1 and CDR2 are LNHDA and SQIVND (reference sequence). CDR3 region: CASSRDRVVGNTIYF. The DNA for the CDR3 is TGTGCCAGTAGCAGGGACAGGGTGGTGGGAAACACCATATATTTT. The complete variable domain, with remaining parts taken from reference TRBV19 and TRBJ1-3, reads DGGITQSPKYLFRKEGQNVTLSCEQNLNHDAMYWYRQDPGQGLRLIYYSQIVNDFQKGDIAEGYSVSREKKESFPLTVTSAQKNPTAFYLCASSRDRVVGNTIYFGEGSWLTVV.

V gene TRBV7-9 combines with J gene TRBJ2-3; D remains unclear. Germline loops: CDR1 SEHNR, CDR2 FQNEAQ (reference sequence). The CDR3 has 13 amino acids. Between the trimmed V and J ends, which lost 4 bases and 2 bases, there was a span of 7 bases. Here the CDR3 reads CASSSSPTDTQYF. The CDR3 DNA reads TGTGCCAGCAGCTCATCCCCCACAGATACGCAGTATTTT.

The chain has TRBV7-9 and TRBJ2-2, with 12 bases lining up with TRBD2. CDR3 length equals 17 residues. Germline CDR1 and CDR2: SEHNR and FQNEAQ (reference sequence). Trimming removed 5 bases from V and 3 bases from J; junction bases left unmatched: 7. CDR3 residues: CASSIRTSGVHTGELFF. The CDR3, as DNA: TGTGCCAGCAGCATACGGACTAGCGGGGTGCACACCGGGGAGCTGTTTTTT.

This clone was detected only a few times. This chain uses TRBV2 with TRBJ2-1; D is unresolved. Germline CDR1 reads SNHLY; CDR2 reads FYNNEI. The ends were cut back, 1 base at V and 0 bases at J, with 10 bases in the middle. This CDR3 spans 16 amino acids. The CDR3 DNA follows: TGTGCCAGCAGTGAAGATTTTAGGAGCTCCTACAATGAGCAGTTCTTC. It translates to CASSEDFRSSYNEQFF.

This chain uses TRBV28 with TRBJ1-6; TRBD1 aligns across 8 bases. The CDR3 covers 14 residues. After removal of 7 bases from V and 5 bases from J, the junction contained 4 bases not matched to a gene. Germline V gene data show CDR1 as MDHEN and CDR2 as SYDVKM. CDR3 nucleotide sequence: TGTGCCAGCACCTTGGACAGGGATAATTCACCCCTCCACTTT. Its translation: CASTLDRDNSPLHF.

This clone was recorded once. V and J are TRBV28 and TRBJ1-2; perhaps TRBD1 as D (5 bases). Germline CDR1 is MDHEN and CDR2 is SYDVKM. This CDR3 comprises 15 residues. V gave up 4 bases and J gave up 3 bases, with 15 bases separating them. CDR3 DNA sequence: TGTGCCAGCAGTTCAATCAGGGTTCCAGACTATGGCTACACCTTC. It is translated as CASSSIRVPDYGYTF.

CDR3 residues: CASSLKGGLDYGYTF. DNA for the CDR3: TGTGCCAGCAGCTTAAAGGGCGGGTTAGACTATGGCTACACCTTC. This chain uses TRBV7-2 with TRBJ1-2; D remains unclear. V lost 2 bases and J 3 bases, leaving 13 bases between the germline ends. The germline V gene encodes CDR1 SGHTA and CDR2 FQGNSA. There are 15 residues in the CDR3.

The CDR3 here is CASSLYPRATGGFYEQYF. The CDR3 DNA reads TGTGCCAGCAGCTTATATCCCCGAGCGACAGGGGGATTCTACGAGCAGTACTTC. The chain employs TRBV7-2 and TRBJ2-7; 9 nucleotides align to TRBD1. CDR1 and CDR2 from the germline V gene are SGHTA and FQGNSA. The trim removed 2 bases at V and 3 bases at J, leaving 14 bases unmatched. CDR3 length equals 18 residues. The variable domain in full, with the rest retrieved from reference TRBV7-2 and TRBJ2-7, is GAGVSQSPSNKVTEKGKDVELRCDPISGHTALYWYRQSLGQGLEFLIYFQGNSAPDKSGLPSDRFSAERTGGSVSTLTIQRTQQEDSAVYLCASSLYPRATGGFYEQYFGPGTRLTVT.

V and J are TRBV11-2 and TRBJ2-7; D uncertain. The CDR3 sequence is 14 residues long. Germline-derived CDR1 and CDR2 are SGHAT and FQNNGV. V was cut by 1 base and J by 5 bases, with 12 bases left in between. The CDR3 loop reads CASSLVQISHEQYF. The CDR3 DNA reads TGTGCCAGCAGCTTAGTTCAGATATCCCACGAGCAGTACTTC.

This clone was seen a few times. The chain combines TRBV10-3 with TRBJ2-7, with 9 bases that match TRBD2. Looked up from germline, CDR1 is ENHRY and CDR2 is SYGVKD. This CDR3 has 15 residues. V dropped 6 bases and J dropped 1; count of bases not matched to a gene: 7. CDR3 protein: CAISLRLAESYEQYF. The CDR3 nucleotides read TGTGCCATCAGCCTTAGACTAGCGGAGTCCTACGAGCAGTACTTC.

CDR3 bases: TGTGCCAGCAGCTTAGCCCGGCAGGGGATTCAGGGCTACACCTTC. As protein: CASSLARQGIQGYTF. The chain couples TRBV7-8 to TRBJ1-2, with D tentatively TRBD1 (6 bases). Trimming took off 0 bases at V and 8 bases at J, with 16 bases between the two ends. This CDR3 is built from 15 residues. Germline V gene lookup returns CDR1 SGHVS and CDR2 FQNEAQ.

The genes are TRBV28 and TRBJ1-2; possible D gene TRBD1, 5 bases. Trimming stripped 7 bases from V and 5 bases from J, with 14 bases between. The CDR3 consists of 13 residues. Germline V gene data show CDR1 as MDHEN and CDR2 as SYDVKM. The CDR3 protein is CASKRRGEYGYTF. In DNA, the CDR3 is TGTGCCAGCAAACGGCGGGGGGAATATGGCTACACCTTC.

V is TRBV5-4 and J is TRBJ2-7; 13 bases match TRBD2. CDR3 length: 18 residues. Germline V gene lookup returns CDR1 SGHNT and CDR2 YYREEE (reference sequence). V shed 0 bases, J shed 2 bases, and the junction held 8 bases outside the gene matches. CDR3 region: CASSLGGLAGSLTYEQYF. DNA of the CDR3: TGTGCCAGCAGCTTGGGGGGACTAGCGGGATCCCTTACCTACGAGCAGTACTTC.

V usage is TRBV19 and J usage is TRBJ1-5, with D possibly matching TRBD1 (6 bases). The V end lost 5 bases, the J end lost 7 bases, and 21 bases lay between the germline ends. This CDR3 region has 16 residues. CDR1 is LNHDA, CDR2 SQIVND, per germline (reference sequence). The CDR3 DNA reads as TGTGCCAGTAGTTTCAAAGCAGGGGTATCAGGGCAGCCCCAGCATTTT. It is translated as CASSFKAGVSGQPQHF.

The chain couples TRBV12-5 to TRBJ2-7; 7 bases line up with TRBD1. This CDR3 contains 14 residues. V shed 5 bases, J shed 3 bases, and the junction held 7 bases outside the gene matches. The germline V gene encodes CDR1 LGHNT and CDR2 FRNRAP. The CDR3 loop is CASGPPRDSYEQYF. In nucleotides, the CDR3 is TGTGCTAGTGGTCCGCCCCGGGACAGCTACGAGCAGTACTTC.

The rearrangement joins TRBV5-5 to TRBJ2-3, with 10 bases that match TRBD2. The CDR3 contains 18 residues. J was trimmed by 0 bases and V by 2 bases; bases with no gene match: 9. The germline CDR1 and CDR2 sequences are SGHKS and YYEKEE (reference sequence). In DNA, the CDR3 is TGTGCCAGCAGCTTCTCGCCTAGCGGGAGTAGGAGCACAGATACGCAGTATTTT. It specifies CASSFSPSGSRSTDTQYF.

This clone has just a few counts. The chain has TRBV29-1 and TRBJ1-2; 9 bases fit TRBD1. Germline V gene sequence: CDR1 SQVTM, CDR2 ANQGSEA. The V segment lost 6 bases and the J segment 3 bases; nucleotides outside the gene matches: 11. The CDR3 runs to 15 residues. For the CDR3, the DNA is TGCAGCGTCGATACCGGGACAGGGCAGGACTATGGCTACACCTTC. Residues: CSVDTGTGQDYGYTF.

Only a few counts were recorded for this clone. This chain links TRBV15 with TRBJ2-1; unclear D gene. The CDR3 spans 13 residues. The germline CDR1 and CDR2 sequences are LNHNV and YYDKDF (reference sequence). Deletions cut 0 bases from V and 13 bases from J, with 13 bases between. CDR3 sequence (DNA): TGTGCCACCAGCAGAGATCTAATATCTCCCCAGTTCTTC. Its protein product is CATSRDLISPQFF.

V is TRBV5-6 and J is TRBJ1-5, with 8 bases that match TRBD1. Germline CDR1 reads SGHDT; CDR2 reads YYEEEE. This CDR3 has 14 residues. Trimming at V came to 3 bases and at J to 4 bases, leaving 3 bases not matched to a gene. CDR3 bases: TGTGCCAGCAGCTCTCGACAGGGGAATCAGCCCCAGCATTTT. As protein: CASSSRQGNQPQHF.

V and J are TRBV4-2 and TRBJ1-4, with 7 bases that match TRBD1. The CDR3 has 15 residues. Looked up from germline, CDR1 is LGHNA and CDR2 is YNFKEQ. The J segment lost 5 bases and the V segment lost 3 bases, leaving 6 bases of the junction unmatched. The CDR3 DNA reads TGTGCCAGCAGCCAGGAGAACAGGGGCAATGAAAAACTGTTTTTT. Amino acids: CASSQENRGNEKLFF.

This sequence joins TRBV27 and TRBJ2-7; D is possibly TRBD2 (6 bases). Germline CDR1 reads MNHEY; CDR2 reads SMNVEV (reference sequence). Trimming removed 5 bases from V and 3 bases from J, with 17 bases in between. CDR3 length: 15 residues. The CDR3 protein is CASSHPPWGDYEQYF. The CDR3 DNA sequence: TGTGCCAGCAGTCACCCCCCCTGGGGGGACTACGAGCAGTACTTC.

The chain uses TRBV14 and TRBJ2-2, with 10 bases identical to TRBD1. This CDR3 is 17 amino acids long. The V and J ends lost 1 base and 1 base, in that order; junction bases with no gene match: 3. CDR1 and CDR2 (germline): SGHDN, FVKESK. CDR3 in DNA: TGTGCCAGCAGCCAAGCCGGGACAGGGGTGAACACCGGGGAGCTGTTTTTT. It specifies CASSQAGTGVNTGELFF.

This clone appeared a single time. The rearrangement uses TRBV27 and TRBJ2-3; TRBD2 aligns across 7 bases. V gave up 2 bases and J gave up 2 bases; unmatched junction bases: 4. Germline V gene sequence: CDR1 MNHEY, CDR2 SMNVEV (reference sequence). This CDR3 has 15 residues. The CDR3 region has the DNA TGTGCCAGCAGTTTAAGGGAGGGCTCCACAGATACGCAGTATTTT. Its translation: CASSLREGSTDTQYF.

This chain uses TRBV11-1 with TRBJ1-6; D might be TRBD1 (6 bases). CDR3 length equals 17 residues. V shed 3 bases and J shed 3 bases, with 15 bases lying between them. The germline gives CDR1 SGHAT, CDR2 FQDESV (reference sequence). CDR3 residues: CASSFNRVGDYNSPLHF. DNA for the CDR3: TGTGCCAGCAGCTTCAACAGGGTTGGTGACTATAATTCACCCCTCCACTTT.

V usage is TRBV7-2 and J usage is TRBJ2-1; TRBD1 matches 10 bases. The CDR3 has 17 residues. V dropped 3 bases and J dropped 4; count of bases not matched to a gene: 9. Germline CDR1 and CDR2: SGHTA and FQGNSA. This chain's CDR3 is CASSFREGTGEYNEQFF. CDR3 DNA: TGTGCCAGCAGCTTTAGAGAGGGGACAGGGGAGTACAATGAGCAGTTCTTC.

This clone came up a few times. The V gene is TRBV28, the J gene TRBJ2-7; maybe TRBD1 (5 bases). Trimming took 6 bases from V and 0 from J, leaving 21 bases between them. CDR1 and CDR2 from the germline V gene are MDHEN and SYDVKM. The CDR3 sequence is 17 residues long. The DNA for the CDR3 is TGTGCCAGCAGACAAGGCCTCGTCGGTAGGGGCTCCTACGAGCAGTACTTC. Residues: CASRQGLVGRGSYEQYF.